The 27 T cell receptor beta chains listed next were all sequenced from one sample in a study of regulatory T cells in long-lasting Graves disease. According to the study, TCR beta libraries were built with iRepertoire HTBI primers and CDR3-region Arm-PCR. A single record per CDR3 protein comes from TCRdb applying MiXCR to the multiplex PCR reads. Of almost 350,000 distinct CDR3 sequences listed, about 18% are singletons. Described time point: persistent/refractory GD, antithyroid drugs over 5 years with positive TRAb. Extracted PBMC RNA gave rise to the TCR library. Sequences were derived from peripheral blood mononuclear cells (PBMCs), sampled when the disease was refractory, from a patient treated with antithyroid drugs. The source is a female donor with Graves disease.

The rearrangement uses TRBV9 and TRBJ2-5, with 7 bases lining up with TRBD1. With V trimmed by 0 bases and J by 7 bases, 3 bases remained unmatched. CDR1 is SGDLS and CDR2 is YYNGEE in the germline V gene. This CDR3 has 13 residues. The CDR3 DNA is TGTGCCAGCAGCGTAGCGGCAGGGGGGACCCAGTACTTC. Translation: CASSVAAGGTQYF.

This clonotype came up many times. The chain carries TRBV12-3 or TRBV12-4 and TRBJ2-7; D might be TRBD1 (5 bases). V lost 6 bases, J lost 3 bases, and 12 bases lay in between. The CDR3 consists of 13 residues. The CDR3 DNA is TGTGCCAGCAGGTCGGACGGACACTACGAGCAGTACTTC. Protein product: CASRSDGHYEQYF.

The table lists this clonotype with a few counts. The chain uses TRBV11-2 and TRBJ2-3, with D possibly matching TRBD2 (5 bases). V was cut by 7 bases and J by 6 bases, with 11 bases left in between. The germline gives CDR1 SGHAT, CDR2 FQNNGV. This CDR3 region has 12 residues. CDR3 DNA sequence: TGTGCCAGCAACCAAAGGGAGGATACGCAGTATTTT. This translates into CASNQREDTQYF.

This clonotype has just a few counts. The genes are TRBV4-1 and TRBJ1-3; possible D gene TRBD1, 5 bases. The germline gives CDR1 MGHRA, CDR2 YSYEKL. The CDR3 loop spans 18 amino acids. V lost 3 bases and J 0 bases, leaving 18 bases between the germline ends. The CDR3 loop is CASSQGDGRVPSGNTIYF. The CDR3 bases are TGCGCCAGCAGCCAGGGGGATGGACGGGTCCCCTCTGGAAACACCATATATTTT.

This clonotype was picked up many times. This rearrangement joins TRBV14 to TRBJ2-5, with 9 bases lining up with TRBD1. Unmatched junction bases numbered 6, after V lost 3 bases and J lost 4 bases. This CDR3 spans 15 amino acids. CDR1 is SGHDN, CDR2 FVKESK, per germline. Written as DNA, the CDR3 is TGTGCCAGCAGCCAGAGGGACAGGGTTGGAGAGACCCAGTACTTC. This codes for CASSQRDRVGETQYF.

Ten or more counts support this clonotype. This chain joins TRBV2 and TRBJ2-7; D possibly matches TRBD1 or TRBD2 (5 bases each). The germline V and J ends were trimmed by 1 base and 3 bases, with 13 bases remaining between them. Germline values: CDR1 SNHLY, CDR2 FYNNEI. CDR3 length: 15 residues. The CDR3 loop is CASSEELGTGYEQYF. The CDR3, as DNA: TGTGCCAGCAGTGAAGAGTTGGGGACCGGCTACGAGCAGTACTTC.

The chain recombines TRBV20-1 with TRBJ2-3; D is unresolved. This CDR3 is 14 amino acids long. Germline V lookup: CDR1 DFQATT, CDR2 SNEGSKA (reference sequence). The ends were cut back, 6 bases at V and 1 base at J, with 14 bases in the middle. DNA of the CDR3: TGCAGTGCCCCAGACTCGATCCGCACAGATACGCAGTATTTT. It is translated as CSAPDSIRTDTQYF.

The chain is built from TRBV6-1 and TRBJ2-7; 10 bases agree with TRBD1. Germline V gives CDR1 MNHNS, CDR2 SASEGT. V dropped 8 bases and J dropped 3; count of bases not matched to a gene: 7. The CDR3 spans 14 residues. CDR3 nucleotide sequence: TGTGCCAGCCAACCGGGACAGGGGTTCTACGAGCAGTACTTC. Protein product: CASQPGQGFYEQYF.

A word on this clonotype: Its ends do not fully match the called genes, so a read error is possible. The chain combines TRBV6-2 or TRBV6-3 with TRBJ2-7, with D unclear. Germline CDR1 and CDR2: MNHEY and SVGEGT. CDR3 length: 11 amino acids. CDR3 in amino acids: CASSYGYERYF. The CDR3 DNA follows: TGTGCCAGCAGTTACGGCTACGAGCGGTACTTC.

This rearrangement joins TRBV11-2 to TRBJ2-7; no firm D call. The germline V gene has CDR1 SGHAT and CDR2 FQNNGV. V lost 5 bases, J lost 5 bases, and 25 bases lay in between. The CDR3 spans 17 residues. CDR3 coding DNA: TGTGCCAGCAGCCCCGAGAATTCAGCGTATATTATCCACGAGCAGTACTTC. Protein: CASSPENSAYIIHEQYF.

The J gene is TRBJ1-1, the V gene TRBV29-1; D is unclear. The germline V gene encodes CDR1 SQVTM and CDR2 ANQGSEA. CDR3 length: 13 residues. Trimming pared 6 bases from V and 1 base from J, leaving 12 bases between. CDR3 sequence: CSVESWENTEAFF. In nucleotides, the CDR3 is TGCAGCGTAGAGAGTTGGGAGAACACTGAAGCTTTCTTT.

This clonotype was seen a handful of times. The chain links TRBV6-1 to TRBJ2-2, with a weak D call TRBD1 (7 bases). The V end lost 5 bases, the J end lost 7 bases, and 17 bases lay between the germline ends. CDR1 and CDR2 from the germline V gene are MNHNS and SASEGT. The CDR3 is 15 residues long. Here the CDR3 DNA reads TGTGCCAGCAGTAAAAACCGACAGGGAGGCGGGGAGCTGTTTTTT. This encodes CASSKNRQGGGELFF.

This clonotype has only a few counts. The gene calls are TRBV18 and TRBJ2-7; TRBD1 aligns across 8 bases. CDR3 length equals 16 residues. V lost 4 bases to trimming and J lost 2 bases; unmatched junction nucleotides: 10. Germline CDR1 is KGHSH and CDR2 is LQKENI. DNA for the CDR3: TGTGCCAGCTCACTAAGGCGGTCAGGGGGCACCTACGAGCAGTACTTC. Its translation is CASSLRRSGGTYEQYF.

The V gene is TRBV10-3, the J gene TRBJ2-7, with a weak D call TRBD2 (5 bases). The V gene's germline CDR1 is ENHRY and CDR2 SYGVKD. This CDR3 is 15 amino acids long. V lost 5 bases, J lost 0 bases, and 14 bases lay in between. The CDR3 here is CAISPQDWSSYEQYF. CDR3 sequence (DNA): TGTGCCATCAGTCCTCAGGACTGGAGCTCCTACGAGCAGTACTTC.

The table lists this clonotype with a few counts. The chain uses TRBV6-1 and TRBJ1-2, with D possibly TRBD1 on 5 matching bases. This CDR3 has 13 amino acids. The V end was cut by 6 bases, the J end by 3 bases, with 11 bases between. Per the germline V gene, CDR1 is MNHNS and CDR2 is SASEGT. CDR3 loop: CASSGGEDYGYTF. DNA of the CDR3: TGTGCCAGCAGCGGAGGGGAGGACTATGGCTACACCTTC.

In its sample, this clonotype was seen a few times. The DNA of the CDR3 is TGTGCCAGCAGCCCCCTCCGGAAGGGGCTGCATAATTCACCCCTCCACTTT. Translation: CASSPLRKGLHNSPLHF. The chain combines TRBV11-2 with TRBJ1-6; possibly TRBD1 for D (5 bases). Deletions cut 5 bases from V and 5 bases from J, with 19 bases between. The CDR3 has 17 amino acids. The germline V gene has CDR1 SGHAT and CDR2 FQNNGV.

Note on this clonotype: This likely stems from a read error, as it lies one base from a far larger clone. Given the absence of the conserved phenylalanine or tryptophan at the CDR3 end, a read error is likely. This chain uses TRBV11-2 with TRBJ2-5; 7 bases line up with TRBD1. V lost 5 bases and J lost 5; bases outside the gene matches: 8. The germline V gene encodes CDR1 SGHAT and CDR2 FQNNGV. The length of the CDR3 is 14 residues. CDR3: CASSRRGPRETQYL. In DNA, the CDR3 is TGTGCCAGCAGCCGAAGGGGGCCCAGGGAGACCCAGTACCTC.

This clonotype was recorded at least ten times. This rearrangement joins TRBV24-1 to TRBJ1-1, with 9 positions matching TRBD1. Trimming removed 7 bases from V and 0 bases from J; junction bases left unmatched: 5. From germline, CDR1 is KGHDR and CDR2 SFDVKD. This CDR3 spans 15 amino acids. CDR3 sequence reads: CATSSGQGLNTEAFF. CDR3 bases: TGTGCCACCAGCAGCGGACAGGGGCTGAACACTGAAGCTTTCTTT.

This clonotype has ten or more counts. This chain connects TRBV27 to TRBJ1-6; 7 bases are a match to TRBD1. V was clipped by 5 bases and J by 5 bases; unmatched bases: 6. Germline V lookup: CDR1 MNHEY, CDR2 SMNVEV (reference sequence). The CDR3 is 15 residues long. In DNA form, the CDR3 reads TGTGCCAGCAGTGTGACAGGGATTGATAATTCACCCCTCCACTTT. It yields the protein CASSVTGIDNSPLHF.

This clonotype was observed many times. The gene calls are TRBV3-1 and TRBJ1-5, with D unclear. The CDR3 totals 13 residues. Germline V gene data show CDR1 as LGHDT and CDR2 as YNNKEL (reference sequence). Trimming removed 1 base at V and 4 bases at J, with 5 bases between. CDR3 DNA sequence: TGTGCCAGCAGCCAAGTTGGAAATCAGCCCCAGCATTTT. It translates to CASSQVGNQPQHF.

This clonotype was observed a few times. V and J are TRBV10-3 and TRBJ1-5, with TRBD1 identical over 7 bases. CDR3 length equals 13 residues. Germline CDR1 and CDR2: ENHRY and SYGVKD. V lost 8 bases and J lost 5; bases outside the gene matches: 6. As DNA, the CDR3 is TGTGCCATCGCGACAGGGTCCCATCAGCCCCAGCATTTT. Its translation: CAIATGSHQPQHF.

This clonotype has a count of ten or more. The chain carries TRBV5-6 and TRBJ2-5; D remains unclear. Germline V CDR1 and CDR2: SGHDT, YYEEEE. With 1 base removed from V and 3 bases from J, the gap between germline ends came to 10 bases. The CDR3 sequence is 14 residues long. The CDR3 DNA reads as TGTGCCAGCAGCTTGTGGCCTTTGGAAGAGACCCAGTACTTC. Residues: CASSLWPLEETQYF. The full variable domain, rest sourced from reference TRBV5-6 and TRBJ2-5, is DAGVTQSPTHLIKTRGQQVTLRCSPKSGHDTVSWYQQALGQGPQFIFQYYEEEERQRGNFPDRFSGHQFPNYSSELNVNALLLGDSALYLCASSLWPLEETQYFGPGTRLLVL.

This clonotype has a count of ten or more. The chain recombines TRBV12-3 or TRBV12-4 with TRBJ1-1, with 11 bases fitting TRBD1. The CDR3 has 17 amino acids. V shed 4 bases and J 1 base; nucleotides not matched to a gene: 8. CDR3 amino acids: CASSSDWDRGENTEAFF. The CDR3 DNA sequence: TGTGCCAGCAGTTCAGATTGGGACAGGGGGGAGAACACTGAAGCTTTCTTT.

The chain recombines TRBV12-3 or TRBV12-4 with TRBJ1-3, with D unresolved. The CDR3 consists of 12 residues. V gave up 8 bases and J gave up 2 bases, with 7 bases separating them. In nucleotides, the CDR3 is TGTGCCAGCCGAAGGGCTGGAAACACCATATATTTT. This encodes CASRRAGNTIYF.

This clonotype was detected ten times or more. The rearrangement links TRBV5-1 to TRBJ1-1, with 10 bases fitting TRBD1. V dropped 0 bases and J dropped 1; count of bases not matched to a gene: 6. This CDR3 has 17 residues. Per the germline V gene, CDR1 is SGHRS and CDR2 is YFSETQ. CDR3 amino acids: CASSLVRQGAKNTEAFF. The DNA for the CDR3 is TGCGCCAGCAGCTTGGTACGACAGGGGGCCAAGAACACTGAAGCTTTCTTT.

V and J are TRBV7-8 and TRBJ1-3; D is perhaps TRBD1 (6 bases). The CDR3 has 16 residues. V lost 3 bases, J lost 0 bases, and 12 bases lay in between. Germline V CDR1 and CDR2: SGHVS, FQNEAQ. CDR3 protein: CASSFRRGGSGNTIYF. The CDR3, as DNA: TGTGCCAGCAGCTTCCGCAGAGGGGGCTCTGGAAACACCATATATTTT.

This clonotype was seen a handful of times. The chain employs TRBV7-2 and TRBJ2-6; D unresolved. The ends were cut back, 1 base at V and 0 bases at J, with 7 bases in the middle. Per the germline V gene, CDR1 is SGHTA and CDR2 is FQGNSA. The CDR3 is 16 amino acids. In DNA form, the CDR3 reads TGTGCCAGCAGCTTAGGTAGAGCCTCTGGGGCCAACGTCCTGACTTTC. This sequence encodes CASSLGRASGANVLTF.